Each of the 5 T cell receptor beta chains below was sequenced from the same sample in a study of cytomegalovirus exposure and HLA in healthy donors. PCR employed 60 Vbeta and 13 Jbeta primers. Using immunoSEQ multiplex PCR, the repertoire was profiled, and TCRdb retains in-frame clones only, with some absent. The table has about 160,000 clones, around 80% seen once. The material sequenced was PBMCs. Receptors were obtained from a man aged 18 to 29 in good health and CMV-seropositive.

V is TRBV5-6 and J is TRBJ2-3; no definite D call. Per the germline V gene, CDR1 is SGHDT and CDR2 is YYEEEE. The CDR3 totals 12 residues. The V end lost 5 bases, the J end lost 3 bases, and 7 bases lay between the germline ends. CDR3 region: CASSSTTDTQYF. CDR3 DNA sequence: TGTGCCAGCAGTTCCACTACAGATACGCAGTATTTT.

The CDR3 loop is CASSQETSGGSYEQYF. DNA of the CDR3: TGTGCCAGCAGCCAAGAGACTAGCGGGGGTTCCTACGAGCAGTACTTC. The gene calls are TRBV4-2 and TRBJ2-7; 12 nucleotides align to TRBD2. This CDR3 is 16 amino acids long. Per germline, CDR1 LGHNA and CDR2 YNFKEQ. The V and J ends lost 0 bases and 1 base, in that order; junction bases with no gene match: 1.

This clone was observed a few times. The chain has TRBV14 and TRBJ1-1; TRBD1 might be the D (6 bases). V lost 4 bases and J lost 1, with 7 bases in between. CDR3 length equals 13 residues. Germline V CDR1 and CDR2: SGHDN, FVKESK. Here the CDR3 reads CASSRGQNTEAFF. The CDR3 bases are TGTGCCAGCAGCCGGGGACAGAACACTGAAGCTTTCTTT.

V and J are TRBV7-2 and TRBJ1-6, with 7 nucleotides matching TRBD1. CDR3 size: 14 residues. V was pared by 3 bases and J by 14 bases, with 10 bases of the junction left unmatched. Per the germline V gene, CDR1 is SGHTA and CDR2 is FQGNSA. This CDR3 reads CASSFGQAAATLHF. The CDR3, as DNA: TGTGCCAGCAGCTTCGGACAGGCCGCTGCGACCCTCCACTTT. The full variable domain, rest sourced from reference TRBV7-2 and TRBJ1-6, is GAGVSQSPSNKVTEKGKDVELRCDPISGHTALYWYRQSLGQGLEFLIYFQGNSAPDKSGLPSDRFSAERTGGSVSTLTIQRTQQEDSAVYLCASSFGQAAATLHFGNGTRLTVT.

The chain links TRBV27 to TRBJ1-4; no firm D call. Trimming cost V 7 bases and J 4 bases, with 13 bases left between them. The CDR3 is made up of 14 amino acids. Germline lookup yields CDR1 MNHEY and CDR2 SMNVEV (reference sequence). CDR3 region: CASMAGPGNEKLFF. The CDR3 nucleotides read TGTGCCAGCATGGCCGGTCCGGGTAATGAAAAACTGTTTTTT.